This record concerns one TCR beta chain sequence. This sample was included in a study of blood T cell repertoires in COVID-19. Study context: Whether acute or convalescent, the COVID-19 samples came from the United States, Italy and Spain.

How the authors handled the data: How many nucleated cells were present was estimated from reference gene primer amplification. Assay used: immunoSEQ multiplex PCR; TCRdb lists only in-frame clones, some missing. Clone size and the V and J calls come from that table; the DNA yielded D and trimming. The sample lists roughly 140,000 clones; approximately 85% were seen once. Per germline, CDR1 SNHLY and CDR2 FYNNEI. CDR3 length: 14 amino acids. V shed 4 bases, J shed 4 bases, and the junction held 6 bases outside the gene matches. The sequenced material came from peripheral blood. The source of this sequence is a man in his 70s with acute or convalescent COVID-19. The chain employs TRBV2 and TRBJ2-5, with 7 bases matching TRBD1. In DNA form, the CDR3 reads TGTGCCAGCAGTGGACAGGGTAGGGGAGAGACCCAGTACTTC. Its protein product is CASSGQGRGETQYF.